This TCR beta chain was recovered during a study of shared clonotypes between healthy human individuals. Sequencing was performed with immunoSEQ multiplex PCR; in TCRdb, only in-frame clones are kept and a portion is missing. The profile shows roughly 2.6 million clones, approximately 90% of them singletons. Findings and limits, study-wide: Naive subsets typically showed greater estimated richness than memory subsets.

On this clone: Its antigen is unknown.

There were only Caucasian adults among the donors, and all lived in Nashville, Tennessee. The sequenced sample consisted of naive CD4+ T cells sorted from blood. Subset in this sample: CD45RA+ positively selected. The TCR was taken from a young man in good health.

CDR3 coding DNA: TGTGCCAGCTCGACCGGTATAGGACAGGGGAACTATGGCTACACCTTC. Its translation: CASSTGIGQGNYGYTF. This sequence joins TRBV18 and TRBJ1-2; 9 bases are a match to TRBD1. The germline gives CDR1 KGHSH, CDR2 LQKENI. This CDR3 spans 16 amino acids. After removal of 6 bases from V and 2 bases from J, the junction contained 10 bases not matched to a gene. The whole variable domain, remainder taken from reference TRBV18 and TRBJ1-2, is NAGVMQNPRHLVRRRGQEARLRCSPMKGHSHVYWYRQLPEEGLKFMVYLQKENIIDESGMPKERFSAEFPKEGPSILRIQQVVRGDSAAYFCASSTGIGQGNYGYTFGSGTRLTVV.